This TCR beta chain was documented in a study of shared clonotypes between healthy human individuals. Study as a whole: Each donor contributed plates that comprised three CD4 naive, three CD4 memory, two CD8 naive and one CD8 memory.

The J segment lost 2 bases and the V segment lost 4 bases, leaving 21 bases of the junction unmatched. Germline lookup yields CDR1 GTSNPN and CDR2 SVGIG (reference sequence). This CDR3 comprises 19 residues. Only in-frame clones appear in the TCRdb table, and some are missing; sequencing was by immunoSEQ multiplex PCR. The table lists more than 400,000 clones, around 96% of them singletons, with 0.06% in the top ten. This chain joins TRBV30 and TRBJ2-7, with TRBD2 identical over 9 bases. Sequenced material: naive CD4+ T cells sorted from blood. Subset reported: CD45RA+ positively selected. The sequence derives from a young woman in good health. CDR3 sequence reads: CAWTRISGSFFKATYEQYF. Here the CDR3 DNA reads TGTGCCTGGACGAGGATTAGCGGGAGTTTTTTTAAGGCAACCTACGAGCAGTACTTC.